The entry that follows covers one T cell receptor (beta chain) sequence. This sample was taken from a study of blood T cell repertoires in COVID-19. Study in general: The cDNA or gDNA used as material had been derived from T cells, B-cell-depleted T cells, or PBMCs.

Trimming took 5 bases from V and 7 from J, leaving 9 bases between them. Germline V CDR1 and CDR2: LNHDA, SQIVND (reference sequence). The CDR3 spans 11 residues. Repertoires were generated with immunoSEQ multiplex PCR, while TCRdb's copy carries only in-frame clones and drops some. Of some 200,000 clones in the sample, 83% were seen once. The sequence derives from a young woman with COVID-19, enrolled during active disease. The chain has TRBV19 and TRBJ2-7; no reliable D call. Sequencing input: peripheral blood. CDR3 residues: CASSDLGEQYF. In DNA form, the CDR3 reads TGTGCCAGTAGTGACCTAGGTGAGCAGTACTTC.